The 3 T cell receptor beta chains listed next were all sequenced from one sample in a study of blood T cell repertoires in COVID-19. Clones were read by immunoSEQ multiplex PCR, and TCRdb kept only the in-frame ones, dropping some. The sample records about 280,000 clones, 80% to 90% being singletons. Sequencing was done on a sample of peripheral blood. The receptors were sampled from a woman in her 50s who had recovered from COVID-19.

The V call is TRBV6-2 or TRBV6-3, the J call TRBJ1-1; D possibly corresponds to TRBD1 (6 bases). Trimming took off 5 bases at V and 8 bases at J, with 18 bases between the two ends. CDR1 is MNHEY, CDR2 SVGEGT, per germline. The CDR3 spans 14 residues. CDR3 sequence reads: CASSLTSVQGEAFF. The CDR3 nucleotides read TGTGCCAGCAGTCTCACAAGCGTACAGGGAGAAGCTTTCTTT.

This clone was seen more than once but under ten times. The rearrangement joins TRBV7-3 to TRBJ2-6; no definite D call. Germline-derived CDR1 and CDR2 are SGHTA and FQGTGA. This CDR3 region has 16 residues. With 0 bases removed from V and 0 bases from J, the gap between germline ends came to 6 bases. The CDR3 here is CASSLTYLSGANVLTF. The CDR3 nucleotides read TGTGCCAGCAGCTTAACGTATCTCTCTGGGGCCAACGTCCTGACTTTC.

The genes are TRBV7-2 and TRBJ2-7; 13 positions agree with TRBD2. Unmatched junction bases numbered 5, after V lost 4 bases and J lost 2 bases. CDR1 is SGHTA and CDR2 is FQGNSA in the germline V gene. This CDR3 has 16 amino acids. The CDR3, as DNA: TGTGCCAGCAGCTCGGGACTAGCGGGAACCCCCTACGAGCAGTACTTC. This encodes CASSSGLAGTPYEQYF.